The rows below give T cell receptor beta chains drawn from one sample of a study of blood T cells in healthy people across ages. Each CDR3 protein gets one entry after TCRdb re-called the 5' RACE reads with MiXCR. The sample gives around 800,000 distinct CDR3 sequences, around 50% of which show up once; less than 20% is in the top ten. Material for sequencing was blood. The receptors were sampled from a man at least 80 years old in good health. Both conserved end residues are part of each CDR3. D genes are given only for firm matches. The size of a clone is reported for some rows only, either as once, few or many, or as a class for expanded clones.

v_call	clone_size	j_call	d_call	cdr3_nt	cdr3_aa
TRBV6-6	few	TRBJ2-1	TRBD2	TGTGCCGGCAGTTACTCCCTAGCGGGATACAATGAGCAGTTCTTC	CAGSYSLAGYNEQFF
TRBV28	once	TRBJ2-3	NA	TGTGCCAGCAGTTTATGGAGCAGTTTAACAGATACGCAGTATTTT	CASSLWSSLTDTQYF
TRBV6-2/TRBV6-3	NA	TRBJ1-2	NA	TGTGCCAGCAGTTACCGCATCGGTGGCTACACCTTC	CASSYRIGGYTF
TRBV6-6	NA	TRBJ1-1	NA	TGTGCCAGCACCGTCGGGGATGAAGCTTTCTTT	CASTVGDEAFF
TRBV24-1	NA	TRBJ2-1	TRBD1	TGTGCCACCAGTGATACAGGGGTTAATGAGCAGTTCTTC	CATSDTGVNEQFF
TRBV20-1	NA	TRBJ2-5	NA	TGCAGTGCTAGAGATTTAATGGCCCAGTACTTC	CSARDLMAQYF
TRBV20-1	NA	TRBJ2-3	NA	TGCAGTGCAAGCTTGGGCGGACAAACAGATACGCAGTATTTT	CSASLGGQTDTQYF
TRBV20-1	NA	TRBJ1-1	TRBD1	TGCAGTGCCGGGACAGGGGTCGGCACTGAAGCTTTCTTT	CSAGTGVGTEAFF
TRBV5-4	few	TRBJ2-1	NA	TGTGCCAGCAGTACACCGGGACCCTATGAGCAGTTCTTC	CASSTPGPYEQFF
TRBV27	few	TRBJ1-1	NA	TGTGCCAGCAGTTATTGGAGGTCTGGCCCTGAAGCTTTCTTT	CASSYWRSGPEAFF
TRBV7-9	many	TRBJ2-1	NA	TGTGCCAGCAGCGTTAGTGGAGGGACAGAGCAGTTCTTC	CASSVSGGTEQFF
TRBV25-1	NA	TRBJ1-2	NA	TGTGCCAGCAGTGATACCGGCGGATCTAACTATGGCTACACCTTC	CASSDTGGSNYGYTF
TRBV7-2	few	TRBJ2-3	NA	TGTGCCAGCAGCTTAGTAGGAGGGAGACGGAGCACAGATACGCAGTATTTT	CASSLVGGRRSTDTQYF
TRBV29-1	many	TRBJ1-6	NA	TGCAGCGTTGGGACAGAGTGGTCACCCCTCCACTTT	CSVGTEWSPLHF
TRBV12-3/TRBV12-4	NA	TRBJ2-7	NA	TGTGCCAGCAGTTTGCACAGGGGGGGCAGCGAGCAGTACTTC	CASSLHRGGSEQYF
TRBV4-3	NA	TRBJ1-1	NA	TGCGCCAGCAGCCAAACCTTCAGAGTTGAAGCTTTCTTT	CASSQTFRVEAFF
TRBV7-8	many	TRBJ2-3	TRBD2	TGTGCCAGCAGCTTTGGGGGGGCAGATACGCAGTATTTT	CASSFGGADTQYF
TRBV20-1	NA	TRBJ2-1	NA	TGCAGTGCGGGAGGCAGGGCTAGTGAGACCCAGTTCTTC	CSAGGRASETQFF
TRBV28	few	TRBJ1-2	TRBD1	TGTGCCAGCAGTCGAGCCAGGGGGAACTATGGCTACACCTTC	CASSRARGNYGYTF
TRBV6-6	NA	TRBJ2-1	NA	TGTGCCAGCAGTTACTGGGAGAGGGATGAGCAGTTCTTC	CASSYWERDEQFF
TRBV12-3/TRBV12-4	NA	TRBJ2-1	NA	TGTGCCAGCAGCTCTTCTAGCGAGGCGTTCTTC	CASSSSSEAFF
TRBV20-1	NA	TRBJ2-7	TRBD2	TGCAGTGCTAGTCGGCGGGAGGGCCTCAACGAGCAGAACTTC	CSASRREGLNEQNF
TRBV7-2	few	TRBJ2-3	TRBD2	TGTGCCAGCAGCTTACGACTAGCGGGAAACAAGTATTTT	CASSLRLAGNKYF
TRBV20-1	NA	TRBJ1-5	NA	TGCAGTGCTAGGCAGCTTCAGCCCCAGCATTTT	CSARQLQPQHF
TRBV3-1	NA	TRBJ1-6	TRBD1	TGTGCCAGCAGCCTCCCTTCCTCAAGACAGGGGGCACATTCACCCCTCCACTTT	CASSLPSSRQGAHSPLHF
TRBV20-1	many	TRBJ2-7	NA	TGCAGTGCTAGAGATCATACTACCAACTCCTACGAGCAGTACTTC	CSARDHTTNSYEQYF
TRBV10-3	NA	TRBJ2-4	NA	TGTGCCATCAGTGAGTCCGGGCATACAAACATTCAGTACTTC	CAISESGHTNIQYF
TRBV7-3	few	TRBJ2-5	NA	TGTGCCAGCAGCTTAACGTCCAGGTCTGAGACCCAGTACTTC	CASSLTSRSETQYF
TRBV20-1	NA	TRBJ2-7	NA	TGCAGTGCCGCTAGTCAATACAATGAGCAGTACTTC	CSAASQYNEQYF
TRBV6-1	few	TRBJ2-7	NA	TGTGCCAGCAACTCCCGGGACTTCAATTACTACGAGCAGTACTTC	CASNSRDFNYYEQYF
TRBV29-1	few	TRBJ1-2	TRBD1	TGCAGCGTTCAAGGGGACAGCTTTAACTATGGCTACACCTTC	CSVQGDSFNYGYTF
TRBV18	few	TRBJ1-5	NA	TGTGCCAGCTCAGTGGAGGGGGTCCAGCCCCAGCATTTT	CASSVEGVQPQHF
TRBV29-1	NA	TRBJ1-1	NA	TGCAGCGTTGAAGATCAAATAGGGAAGGAAGGCACTGAAGCTTTCTTT	CSVEDQIGKEGTEAFF
TRBV11-3	NA	TRBJ2-7	NA	TGTGCCAGCAGCACTCATTTGTCAGGGACCCCCTACGAGCAGTACTTC	CASSTHLSGTPYEQYF
TRBV29-1	few	TRBJ1-2	TRBD1	TGCAGCGTTTTACAGGGGGCGAGGTATTCTAACTATGGCTACACCTTC	CSVLQGARYSNYGYTF
TRBV6-5	once	TRBJ2-1	NA	TGTGCCAGCAGTTACGTCGAGCTAGATGAGCAGTTCTTC	CASSYVELDEQFF
TRBV2	NA	TRBJ2-1	NA	TGTGCCAGCAGTGAAGAGGCAATCTCTGAGCAGTTCTTC	CASSEEAISEQFF
TRBV30	NA	TRBJ2-5	NA	TGTGCCTGGAGTCTGCAGGGGATAGAGACCCAGTACTTC	CAWSLQGIETQYF
TRBV7-8	NA	TRBJ2-1	TRBD1	TGTGCCAGCGGCCTCGACAGGGGGCGGAGTGGATACAATGAGCAGTTCTTC	CASGLDRGRSGYNEQFF
TRBV29-1	NA	TRBJ2-6	NA	TGCAGCGCAACAGACACCTCTGGGGCCAACGTCCTGACTTTC	CSATDTSGANVLTF
TRBV5-1	NA	TRBJ2-5	NA	TGCGCCAGCAGGGTAGGGACTGGGGGACAAGAGACCCAGTACTTC	CASRVGTGGQETQYF
TRBV2	NA	TRBJ2-1	NA	TGTGCCAGCTCGGCGCAACGGTACGATGAGCAGTTCTTC	CASSAQRYDEQFF
TRBV7-2	NA	TRBJ1-5	NA	TGTGCCAGCAGCTTAATCAGTAATAGCAATCCGCCCCAGCATTTT	CASSLISNSNPPQHF
TRBV20-1	NA	TRBJ2-7	TRBD2	TGCGGTGCTAGAGTCGATAGCGGGAGACAAGCCTACGAGCAGTACTTC	CGARVDSGRQAYEQYF
TRBV12-3/TRBV12-4	NA	TRBJ2-2	TRBD2	TGTGCCAGCAGTTTCGCGGGGGGGCCAACCGGGGAGCTGTTTTTT	CASSFAGGPTGELFF
TRBV5-1	NA	TRBJ2-5	NA	TGCGCCAGCAGCTTAACCGGGACTCTCCAAGAGACCCAGTACTTC	CASSLTGTLQETQYF